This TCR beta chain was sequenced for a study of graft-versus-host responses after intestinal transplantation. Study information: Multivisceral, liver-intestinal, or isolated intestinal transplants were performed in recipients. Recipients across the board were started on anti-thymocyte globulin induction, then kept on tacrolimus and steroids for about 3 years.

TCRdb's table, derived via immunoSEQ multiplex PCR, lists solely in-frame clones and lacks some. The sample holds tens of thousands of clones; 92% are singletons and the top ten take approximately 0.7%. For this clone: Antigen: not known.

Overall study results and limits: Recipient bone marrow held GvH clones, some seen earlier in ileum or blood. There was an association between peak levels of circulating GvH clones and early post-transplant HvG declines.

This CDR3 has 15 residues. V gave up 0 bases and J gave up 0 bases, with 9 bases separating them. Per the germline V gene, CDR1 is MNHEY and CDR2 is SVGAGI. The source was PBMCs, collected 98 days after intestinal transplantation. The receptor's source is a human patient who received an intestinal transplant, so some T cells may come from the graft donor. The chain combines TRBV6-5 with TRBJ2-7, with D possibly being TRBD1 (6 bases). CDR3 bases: TGTGCCAGCAGTTACTCGACAGGTAACTCCTACGAGCAGTACTTC. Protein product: CASSYSTGNSYEQYF.